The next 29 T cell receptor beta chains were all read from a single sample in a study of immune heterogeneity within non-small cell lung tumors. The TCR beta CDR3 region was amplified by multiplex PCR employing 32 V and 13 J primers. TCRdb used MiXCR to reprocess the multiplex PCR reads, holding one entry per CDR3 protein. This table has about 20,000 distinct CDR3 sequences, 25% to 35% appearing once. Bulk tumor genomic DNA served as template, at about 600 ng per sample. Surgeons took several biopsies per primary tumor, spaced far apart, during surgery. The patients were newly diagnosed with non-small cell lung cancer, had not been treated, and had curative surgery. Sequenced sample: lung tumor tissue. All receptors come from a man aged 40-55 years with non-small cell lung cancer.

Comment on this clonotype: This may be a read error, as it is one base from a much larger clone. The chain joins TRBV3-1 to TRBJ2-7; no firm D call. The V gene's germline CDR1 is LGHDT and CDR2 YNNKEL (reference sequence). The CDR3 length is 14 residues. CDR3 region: CASTQAYYSDEQYF. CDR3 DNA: TGTGCCAGCACCCAAGCTTACTACTCCGACGAGCAGTACTTC.

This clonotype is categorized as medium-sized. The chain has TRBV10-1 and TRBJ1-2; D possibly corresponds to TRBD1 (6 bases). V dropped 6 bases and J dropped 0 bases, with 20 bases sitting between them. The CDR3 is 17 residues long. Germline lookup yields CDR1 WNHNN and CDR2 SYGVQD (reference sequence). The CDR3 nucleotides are TGCGCCAGCAGCCGGACAGCCCCTCGGAGAGCTAACTATGGCTACACCTTC. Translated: CASSRTAPRRANYGYTF.

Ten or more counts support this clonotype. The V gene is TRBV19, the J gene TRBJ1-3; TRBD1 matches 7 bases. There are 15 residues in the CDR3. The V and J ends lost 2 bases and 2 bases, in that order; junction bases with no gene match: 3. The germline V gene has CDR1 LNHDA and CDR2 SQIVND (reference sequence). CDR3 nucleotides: TGTGCCAGTAGTATACCCACAGGGGCTGGAAACACCATATATTTT. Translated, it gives CASSIPTGAGNTIYF.

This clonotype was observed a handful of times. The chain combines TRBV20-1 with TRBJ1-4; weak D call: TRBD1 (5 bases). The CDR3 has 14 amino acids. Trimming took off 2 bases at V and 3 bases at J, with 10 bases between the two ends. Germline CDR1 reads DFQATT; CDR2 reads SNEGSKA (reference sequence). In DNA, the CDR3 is TGCAGTGCTAGAACCGGGACCTCTAATGAAAAACTGTTTTTT. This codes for CSARTGTSNEKLFF.

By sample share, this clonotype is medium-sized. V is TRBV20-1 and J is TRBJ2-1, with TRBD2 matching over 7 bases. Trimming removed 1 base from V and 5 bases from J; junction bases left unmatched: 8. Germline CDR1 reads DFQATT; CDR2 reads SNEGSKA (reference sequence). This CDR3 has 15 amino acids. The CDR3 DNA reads TGCAGTGCTAGAGTGCGGGGGAGGGCAGACAATGAGCAGTTCTTC. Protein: CSARVRGRADNEQFF.

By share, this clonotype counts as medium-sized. The CDR3 loop is CSAELAGLGDTQYF. In nucleotides, the CDR3 is TGCAGTGCAGAACTAGCGGGGCTAGGCGATACGCAGTATTTT. The V call is TRBV20-1, the J call TRBJ2-3, with 10 bases lining up with TRBD2. Germline CDR1 reads DFQATT; CDR2 reads SNEGSKA (reference sequence). The CDR3 sequence is 14 residues long. The ends lost 6 bases at V and 6 bases at J; junction bases unmatched: 9.

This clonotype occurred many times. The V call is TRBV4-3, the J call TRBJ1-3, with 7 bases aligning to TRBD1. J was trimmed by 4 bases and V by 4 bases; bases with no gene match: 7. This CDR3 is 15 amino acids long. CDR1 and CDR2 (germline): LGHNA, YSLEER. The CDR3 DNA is TGCGCCAGCAGCCTAACAGGGGCGCCGGGAAACACCATATATTTT. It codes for CASSLTGAPGNTIYF.

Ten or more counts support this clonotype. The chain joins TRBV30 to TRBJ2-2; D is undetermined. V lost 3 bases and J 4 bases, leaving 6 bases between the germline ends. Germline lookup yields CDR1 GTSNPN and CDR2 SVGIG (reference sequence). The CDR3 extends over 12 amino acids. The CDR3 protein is CAWSVTTGELFF. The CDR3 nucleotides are TGTGCCTGGAGCGTCACCACCGGGGAGCTGTTTTTT.

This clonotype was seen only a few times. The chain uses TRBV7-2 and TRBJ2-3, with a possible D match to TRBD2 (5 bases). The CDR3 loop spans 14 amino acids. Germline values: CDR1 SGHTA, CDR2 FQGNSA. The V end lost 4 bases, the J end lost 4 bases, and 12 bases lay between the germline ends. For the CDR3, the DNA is TGTGCCAGCAGCTCCTTGGACGGGGCAGATACGCAGTATTTT. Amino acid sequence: CASSSLDGADTQYF.

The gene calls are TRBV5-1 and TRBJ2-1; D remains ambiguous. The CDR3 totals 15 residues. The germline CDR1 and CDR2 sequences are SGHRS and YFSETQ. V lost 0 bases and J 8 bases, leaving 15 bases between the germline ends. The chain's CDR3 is CASSLGLSSQYEQFF. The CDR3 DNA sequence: TGCGCCAGCAGCTTGGGACTCTCAAGCCAATATGAGCAGTTCTTC. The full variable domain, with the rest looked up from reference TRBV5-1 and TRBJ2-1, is KAGVTQTPRYLIKTRGQQVTLSCSPISGHRSVSWYQQTPGQGLQFLFEYFSETQRNKGNFPGRFSGRQFSNSRSEMNVSTLELGDSALYLCASSLGLSSQYEQFFGPGTRLTVL.

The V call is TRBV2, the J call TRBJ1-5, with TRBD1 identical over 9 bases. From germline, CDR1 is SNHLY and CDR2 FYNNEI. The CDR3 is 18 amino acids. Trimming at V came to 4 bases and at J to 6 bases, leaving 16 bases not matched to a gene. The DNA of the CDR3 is TGTGCCAGCAGTGTATTTAAAACAGGGGGCCGTGCCAGTCAGCCCCAGCATTTT. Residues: CASSVFKTGGRASQPQHF. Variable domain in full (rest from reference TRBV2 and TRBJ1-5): EPEVTQTPSHQVTQMGQEVILRCVPISNHLYFYWYRQILGQKVEFLVSFYNNEISEKSEIFDDQFSVERPDGSNFTLKIRSTKLEDSAMYFCASSVFKTGGRASQPQHFGDGTRLSIL.

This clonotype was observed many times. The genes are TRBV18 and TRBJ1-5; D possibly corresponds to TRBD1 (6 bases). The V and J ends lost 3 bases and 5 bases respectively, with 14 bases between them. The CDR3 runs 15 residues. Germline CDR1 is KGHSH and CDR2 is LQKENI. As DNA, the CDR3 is TGTGCCAGCTCACCGGGCGGGCAGGGGCATCAGCCCCAGCATTTT. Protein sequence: CASSPGGQGHQPQHF.

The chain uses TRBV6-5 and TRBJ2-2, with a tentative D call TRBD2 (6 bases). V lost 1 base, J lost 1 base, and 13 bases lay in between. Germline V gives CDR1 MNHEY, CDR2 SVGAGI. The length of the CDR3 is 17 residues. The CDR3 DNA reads TGTGCCAGCAGTTACTTAGAAGCGGAGGGGAACACCGGGGAGCTGTTTTTT. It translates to CASSYLEAEGNTGELFF.

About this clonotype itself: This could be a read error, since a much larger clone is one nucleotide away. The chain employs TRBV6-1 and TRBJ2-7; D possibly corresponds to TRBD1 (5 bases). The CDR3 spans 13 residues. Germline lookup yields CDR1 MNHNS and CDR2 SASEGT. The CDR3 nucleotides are TGTGCCAGCAGTCAGTGGGGCTCCTACGAGCATTACTTC. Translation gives CASSQWGSYEHYF.

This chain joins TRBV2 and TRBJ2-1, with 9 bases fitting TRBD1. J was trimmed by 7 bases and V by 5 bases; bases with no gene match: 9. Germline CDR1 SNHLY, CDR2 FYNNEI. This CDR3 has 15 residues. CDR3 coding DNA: TGTGCCAGCAGTTCCGGGACAGGGTTAGGGAATGAGCAGTTCTTC. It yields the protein CASSSGTGLGNEQFF.

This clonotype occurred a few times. The CDR3 bases are TGCGCCAGCAGCCACGACAGGGTTCGTGGGGCCAACGTCCTGACTTTC. This gives the protein CASSHDRVRGANVLTF. The chain is built from TRBV4-1 and TRBJ2-6, with 7 nucleotides matching TRBD1. After removal of 3 bases from V and 3 bases from J, the junction contained 5 bases not matched to a gene. CDR1 is MGHRA and CDR2 is YSYEKL in the germline V gene. The CDR3 totals 16 residues.

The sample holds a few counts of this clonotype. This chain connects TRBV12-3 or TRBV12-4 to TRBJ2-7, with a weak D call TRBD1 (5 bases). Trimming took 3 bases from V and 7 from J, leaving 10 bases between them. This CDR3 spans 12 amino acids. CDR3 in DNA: TGTGCCAGCAGTTTCGGCCAGGGAGAGCAGTACTTC. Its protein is CASSFGQGEQYF.

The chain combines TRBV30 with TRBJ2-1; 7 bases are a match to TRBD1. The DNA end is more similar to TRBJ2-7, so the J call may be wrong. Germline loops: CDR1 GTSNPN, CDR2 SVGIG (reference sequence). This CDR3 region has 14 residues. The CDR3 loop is CAWRPTGTAHEQYF. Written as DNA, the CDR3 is TGTGCCTGGAGGCCCACCGGGACAGCGCATGAGCAGTACTTC.

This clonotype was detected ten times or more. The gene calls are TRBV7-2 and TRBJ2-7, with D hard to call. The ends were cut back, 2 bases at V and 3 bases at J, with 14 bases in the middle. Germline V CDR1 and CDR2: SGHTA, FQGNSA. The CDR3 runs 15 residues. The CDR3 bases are TGTGCCAGCAGCTTAAGCATAGGGTCTGGCTACGAGCAGTACTTC. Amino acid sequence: CASSLSIGSGYEQYF.

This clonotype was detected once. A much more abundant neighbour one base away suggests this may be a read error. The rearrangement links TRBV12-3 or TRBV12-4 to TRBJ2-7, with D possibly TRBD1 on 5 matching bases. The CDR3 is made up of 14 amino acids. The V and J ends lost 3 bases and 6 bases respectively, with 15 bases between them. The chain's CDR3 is CASSFVQVGSEQYF. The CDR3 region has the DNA TGTGCCAGCAGTTTCGTACAGGTGGGGTCCGAGCAGTACTTC.

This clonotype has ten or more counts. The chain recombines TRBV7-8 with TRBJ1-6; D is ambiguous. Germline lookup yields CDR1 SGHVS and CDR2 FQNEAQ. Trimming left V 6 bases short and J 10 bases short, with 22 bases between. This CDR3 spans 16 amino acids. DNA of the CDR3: TGTGCCAGCAGACAAGAGTCAGAGATCTTAACGTCACCCCTCCACTTT. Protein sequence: CASRQESEILTSPLHF.

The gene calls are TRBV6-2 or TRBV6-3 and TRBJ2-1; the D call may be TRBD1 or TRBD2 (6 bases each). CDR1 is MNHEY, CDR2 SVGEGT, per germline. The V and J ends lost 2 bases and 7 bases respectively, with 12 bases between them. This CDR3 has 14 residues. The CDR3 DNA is TGTGCCAGCAGTTACCGCGGAGGGGGTAATGAGCAGTTCTTC. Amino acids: CASSYRGGGNEQFF.

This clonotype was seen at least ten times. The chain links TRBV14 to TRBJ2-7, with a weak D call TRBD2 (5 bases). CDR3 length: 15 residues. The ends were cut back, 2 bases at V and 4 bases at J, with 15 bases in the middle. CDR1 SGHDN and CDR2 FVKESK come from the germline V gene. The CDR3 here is CASSQLERTGYEQYF. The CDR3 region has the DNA TGTGCCAGCAGCCAACTGGAGAGGACTGGTTACGAGCAGTACTTC.

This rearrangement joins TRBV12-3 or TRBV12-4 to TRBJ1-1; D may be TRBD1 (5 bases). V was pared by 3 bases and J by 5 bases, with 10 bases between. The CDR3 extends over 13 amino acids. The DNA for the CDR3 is TGTGCCAGCAGTTTCCGGGGGAGGACTGAAGCTTTCTTT. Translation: CASSFRGRTEAFF.

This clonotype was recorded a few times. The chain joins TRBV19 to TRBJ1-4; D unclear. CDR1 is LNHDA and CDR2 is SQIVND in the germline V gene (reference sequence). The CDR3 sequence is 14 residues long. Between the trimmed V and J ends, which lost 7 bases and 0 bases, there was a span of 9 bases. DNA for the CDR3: TGTGCCAGTAAGGGTACTCCAACTAATGAAAAACTGTTTTTT. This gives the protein CASKGTPTNEKLFF. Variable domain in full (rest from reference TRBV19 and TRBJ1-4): DGGITQSPKYLFRKEGQNVTLSCEQNLNHDAMYWYRQDPGQGLRLIYYSQIVNDFQKGDIAEGYSVSREKKESFPLTVTSAQKNPTAFYLCASKGTPTNEKLFFGSGTQLSVL.

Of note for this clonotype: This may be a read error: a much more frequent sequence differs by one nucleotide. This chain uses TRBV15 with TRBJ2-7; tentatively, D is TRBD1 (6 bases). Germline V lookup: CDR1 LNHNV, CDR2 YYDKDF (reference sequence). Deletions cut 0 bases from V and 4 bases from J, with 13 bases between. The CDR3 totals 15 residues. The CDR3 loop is CATSRDCRGDYEQYF. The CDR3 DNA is TGTGCCACCAGCAGAGATTGCAGGGGAGATTACGAGCAGTACTTC.

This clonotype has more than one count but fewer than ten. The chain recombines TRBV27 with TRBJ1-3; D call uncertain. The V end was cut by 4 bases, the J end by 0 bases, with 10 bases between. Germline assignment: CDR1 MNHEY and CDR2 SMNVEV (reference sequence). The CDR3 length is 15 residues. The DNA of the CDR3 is TGTGCCAGCAGTTCTCACAGTTCCTCTGGAAACACCATATATTTT. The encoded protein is CASSSHSSSGNTIYF.

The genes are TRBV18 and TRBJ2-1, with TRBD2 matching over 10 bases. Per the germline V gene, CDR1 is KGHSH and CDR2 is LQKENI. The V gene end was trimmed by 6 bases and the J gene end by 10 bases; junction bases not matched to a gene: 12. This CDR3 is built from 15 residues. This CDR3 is CASSGASGRGPEQFF. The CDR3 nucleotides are TGTGCCAGCTCGGGCGCTAGCGGGAGAGGACCCGAGCAGTTCTTC.

The CDR3: CASSYLSGRVGIQYF. Here the CDR3 DNA reads TGTGCCAGCAGTTACCTTAGCGGGAGGGTTGGTATTCAGTACTTC. The V gene is TRBV6-2 or TRBV6-3, the J gene TRBJ2-4; 11 bases align to TRBD2. CDR3 length: 15 amino acids. From germline, CDR1 is MNHEY and CDR2 SVGEGT. V shed 2 bases, J shed 10 bases, and the junction held 7 bases outside the gene matches.